Shown below are 12 T cell receptor beta chains from a single sample sequenced in a study of cytomegalovirus exposure and HLA in healthy donors (TCRdb year 2017). The library came from the immunoSEQ multiplex PCR assay. For the multiplex PCR, a mixture combining 60 forward primers for TCR Vbeta segments and 13 reverse primers for TCR Jbeta segments was used. Here the immuneACCESS table is served through TCRdb, limited to in-frame sequences with V and J called. Missing clones are a known gap in these copies; in checked studies unresolved V genes cover under half, and the rest lacks a known reason. The table for this sample lists about 90,000 clones. The top ten hold around 3.6% of the sample. Sequencing was performed on PBMCs. The origin of the receptors is a woman aged 25 to 39 in good health and CMV-seronegative.

The rearrangement uses TRBV6-4 and TRBJ2-1; TRBD2 matches at 9 bases. CDR1 MRHNA and CDR2 SNTAGT come from the germline V gene. The CDR3 consists of 15 residues. Trimming at V came to 1 base and at J to 9 bases, leaving 7 bases not matched to a gene. The CDR3 DNA follows: TGTGCCAGCAGTGACTTGGCTAGCGGGGAGCGTGAGCAGTTCTTC. Its protein is CASSDLASGEREQFF.

The chain combines TRBV5-1 with TRBJ2-5, with TRBD2 matching 8 bases. The assigned J gene may be wrong: the sequence end matches TRBJ2-7 better. Germline V gives CDR1 SGHRS, CDR2 YFSETQ. The CDR3 consists of 15 residues. CDR3 DNA: TGCGCCAGCAGCCCAGACGGGAGGGTAAGCTACGAGCAGTACTTC. It translates to CASSPDGRVSYEQYF.

V and J are TRBV18 and TRBJ1-3, with TRBD1 matching over 8 bases. Unmatched junction bases numbered 7, after V lost 3 bases and J lost 6 bases. CDR1 is KGHSH, CDR2 LQKENI, per germline. The CDR3 sequence is 15 residues long. The CDR3 region has the DNA TGTGCCAGCTCACCCCTCAGGGGGCGCATAAACACCATATATTTT. Translating gives CASSPLRGRINTIYF.

Written as DNA, the CDR3 is TGTGCCAGCAGCTTATGGGTCCGGGACAGGGGGCTTATTAATTCACCCCTCCACTTT. Residues: CASSLWVRDRGLINSPLHF. The rearrangement uses TRBV7-9 and TRBJ1-6, with TRBD1 identical over 12 bases. Trimming took 2 bases from V and 6 from J; bases not matched to a gene: 11. The germline V gene encodes CDR1 SEHNR and CDR2 FQNEAQ (reference sequence). This CDR3 comprises 19 residues. Full variable domain (remainder filled in from reference TRBV7-9 and TRBJ1-6): DTGVSQNPRHKITKRGQNVTFRCDPISEHNRLYWYRQTLGQGPEFLTYFQNEAQLEKSRLLSDRFSAERPKGSFSTLEIQRTEQGDSAMYLCASSLWVRDRGLINSPLHFGNGTRLTVT.

This chain links TRBV27 with TRBJ1-6; D might be TRBD1 (6 bases). CDR1 MNHEY and CDR2 SMNVEV come from the germline V gene (reference sequence). CDR3 length equals 16 residues. V lost 4 bases and J 8 bases, leaving 18 bases between the germline ends. CDR3 loop: CASSSPQGMGDSPLHF. The CDR3 coding sequence is TGTGCCAGCAGTTCCCCTCAGGGGATGGGTGATTCACCCCTCCACTTT.

V is TRBV6-5 and J is TRBJ2-1, with TRBD1 as a possible D gene (6 bases). The CDR3 consists of 13 residues. Germline V gene sequence: CDR1 MNHEY, CDR2 SVGAGI. With 2 bases removed from V and 7 bases from J, the gap between germline ends came to 9 bases. CDR3 in DNA: TGTGCCAGCAGTTACCCAAGGGGGAATGAGCAGTTCTTC. It encodes CASSYPRGNEQFF.

The chain recombines TRBV11-2 with TRBJ1-5; D might be TRBD1 (5 bases). V lost 0 bases to trimming and J lost 2 bases, with 8 bases between them. Germline V gene data show CDR1 as SGHAT and CDR2 as FQNNGV. The CDR3 is 15 residues long. In nucleotides, the CDR3 is TGTGCCAGCAGCTTAGATTGGGGGGGCAATCAGCCCCAGCATTTT. Encoded protein: CASSLDWGGNQPQHF.

The J gene is TRBJ1-2, the V gene TRBV27, with 11 bases fitting TRBD1. The CDR3 consists of 14 residues. Trimming took 7 bases from V and 8 from J; bases not matched to a gene: 9. Germline loops: CDR1 MNHEY, CDR2 SMNVEV (reference sequence). The CDR3, as DNA: TGTGCCAGCACTCCGGGACAGGGGGTATTCGGCTACACCTTC. Translation gives CASTPGQGVFGYTF.

Comments on this clone: The sample carries other DNA sequences with the same CDR3. The chain employs TRBV27 and TRBJ2-7, with 14 bases that match TRBD2. The CDR3 loop spans 15 amino acids. Per germline, CDR1 MNHEY and CDR2 SMNVEV (reference sequence). Unmatched junction bases numbered 3, after V lost 4 bases and J lost 4 bases. The CDR3: CASSSRLAGGYEQYF. For the CDR3, the DNA is TGTGCCAGCAGTTCCCGACTAGCGGGGGGGTACGAGCAGTACTTC.

CDR3 bases: TGTGCCAGTAGTACGGTGGTGTCCTACAATGAGCAGTTCTTC. Protein sequence: CASSTVVSYNEQFF. The chain links TRBV19 to TRBJ2-1; D ambiguous. The germline V and J ends were trimmed by 4 bases and 1 base, with 8 bases remaining between them. The germline V gene has CDR1 LNHDA and CDR2 SQIVND (reference sequence). The CDR3 sequence is 14 residues long.

V gene TRBV6-5 combines with J gene TRBJ2-7; D might be TRBD2 (6 bases). CDR1 and CDR2 from the germline V gene are MNHEY and SVGAGI. This CDR3 comprises 14 residues. The ends were cut back, 2 bases at V and 2 bases at J, with 10 bases in the middle. CDR3 loop: CASSYGGTAYEQYF. The DNA of the CDR3 is TGTGCCAGCAGTTACGGCGGGACGGCCTACGAGCAGTACTTC.

V is TRBV27 and J is TRBJ2-7; 7 nucleotides match TRBD2. The CDR3 has 15 amino acids. Germline CDR1 MNHEY, CDR2 SMNVEV (reference sequence). V lost 2 bases to trimming and J lost 2 bases; unmatched junction nucleotides: 6. Here the CDR3 reads CASSLGGRAPYEQYF. The CDR3, as DNA: TGTGCCAGCAGTTTAGGTGGGAGGGCCCCCTACGAGCAGTACTTC.